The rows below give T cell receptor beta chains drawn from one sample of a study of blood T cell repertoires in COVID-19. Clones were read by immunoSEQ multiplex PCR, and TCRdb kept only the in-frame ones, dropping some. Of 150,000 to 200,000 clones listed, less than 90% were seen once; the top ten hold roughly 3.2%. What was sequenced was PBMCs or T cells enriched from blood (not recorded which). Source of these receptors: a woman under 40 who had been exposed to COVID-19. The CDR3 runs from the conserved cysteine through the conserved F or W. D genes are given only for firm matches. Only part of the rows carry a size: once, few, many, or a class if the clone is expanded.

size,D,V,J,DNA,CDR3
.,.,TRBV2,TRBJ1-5,TGTGCCAGCCGTCAAGAGGGGGGGGATAGCAATCAGCCCCAGCATTTT,CASRQEGGDSNQPQHF
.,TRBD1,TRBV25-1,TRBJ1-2,TGTGCCAGCAGCGGACAGGGACCCTATGGCTACACCTTC,CASSGQGPYGYTF
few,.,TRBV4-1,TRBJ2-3,TGCGCCAGCAGCCAAGCACAAAATACGCAGTATTTT,CASSQAQNTQYF
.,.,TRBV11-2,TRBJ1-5,TGTGCCAGCAGCCCACAGGGCAACAATCAGCCCCAGCATTTT,CASSPQGNNQPQHF
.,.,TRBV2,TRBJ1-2,TGTGCCAGCAGTGAATCGGACAGTGATGGCTACACCTTC,CASSESDSDGYTF
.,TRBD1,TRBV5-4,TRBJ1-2,TGTGCCAGCAGCCAGGGACAGGGAGCCGTTTATGGCTACACCTTC,CASSQGQGAVYGYTF
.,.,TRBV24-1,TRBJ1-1,TGTGCCACCAGTGATTCCGGGCTACAAGGGGGAGCTTTCTTT,CATSDSGLQGGAFF
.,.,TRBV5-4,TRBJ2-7,TGTGCCAGCAGCACCAGACAGGAACGATACGAGCAGTACTTC,CASSTRQERYEQYF
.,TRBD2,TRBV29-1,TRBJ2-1,TGCAGCGTCCGGGGGGGGCTAGCGGGGAGTAATGAGCAGTTCTTC,CSVRGGLAGSNEQFF
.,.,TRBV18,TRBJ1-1,TGTGCCAGCTCACCAACACACCTGACGAGGATGAACACTGAAGCTTTCTTT,CASSPTHLTRMNTEAFF
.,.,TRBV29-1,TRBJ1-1,TGCAGCGTTGATTGGCAGGAGAACACTGAAGCTTTCTTT,CSVDWQENTEAFF
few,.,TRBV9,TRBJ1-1,TGTGCCAGCAGCGAGGACTTTATGAACACTGAAGCTTTCTTT,CASSEDFMNTEAFF
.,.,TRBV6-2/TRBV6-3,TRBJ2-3,TGTGCCAGCAGTTACTTTGGAGGTACGCAGTATTTT,CASSYFGGTQYF
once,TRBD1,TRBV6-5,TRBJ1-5,TGTGCCACCGGGACAGTTGGCAATCAGCCCCAGCATTTT,CATGTVGNQPQHF
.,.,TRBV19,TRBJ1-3,TGTGCCAGTAGTAGCGGGGTTGGAGCTGGAAACACCATATATTTT,CASSSGVGAGNTIYF
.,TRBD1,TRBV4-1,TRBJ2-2,TGCGCCAGCAGCCAAGATACAGGGGTACCCGGGGAGCTGTTTTTT,CASSQDTGVPGELFF
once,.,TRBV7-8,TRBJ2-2,TGTGCCAGCAGCTGGACCACAGGGAACACCGGGGAGCTGTTTTTT,CASSWTTGNTGELFF
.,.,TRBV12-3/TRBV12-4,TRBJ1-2,TGTGCCAGCAGTCTACAGGGTGCAAATGGCTACACCTTC,CASSLQGANGYTF
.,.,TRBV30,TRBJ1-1,TGTGCCTGGATGTCGGGCAGGGCTAGGACTGAAGCTTTCTTT,CAWMSGRARTEAFF
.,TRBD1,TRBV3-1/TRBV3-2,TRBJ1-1,TGTGCCAGCAGCCTTCCGGGACAGGGGTACACTGAAGCTTTCTTT,CASSLPGQGYTEAFF
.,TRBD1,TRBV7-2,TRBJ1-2,TGTGCCAGCAGCTACCAACGGGACAGTTATGGCTACACCTTC,CASSYQRDSYGYTF
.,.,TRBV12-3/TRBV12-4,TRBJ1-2,TGTGCCAGCGGGGCTGGGGCCTATGGCTACACCTTC,CASGAGAYGYTF
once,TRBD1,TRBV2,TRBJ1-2,TGTGCCAGCAGTAGTCCCCGGGACAGGGGCCCGTTCGCGATTTATGGCTACACCTTC,CASSSPRDRGPFAIYGYTF
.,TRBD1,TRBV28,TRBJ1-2,TGTGCCAGCAGTTACCGACAGGGATGGGATGGCTACACCTTC,CASSYRQGWDGYTF
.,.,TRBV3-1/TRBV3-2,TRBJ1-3,TGTGCCAGCAGCCAAGTTCTTGGCAGGAGGTCACCTGGAAACACCATATATTTT,CASSQVLGRRSPGNTIYF
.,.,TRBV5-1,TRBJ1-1,TGCGCCAGCAGCTTGCGGGGGGATAACGCTGAAGCTTTCTTT,CASSLRGDNAEAFF
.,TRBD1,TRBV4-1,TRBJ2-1,TGCGCCAGCAGCCAAGATTCCGGGACAGGTAACAATGAGCAGTTCTTC,CASSQDSGTGNNEQFF
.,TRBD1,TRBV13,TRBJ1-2,TGTGCCAGCAGCCCGGGACAGACTAACTATGGCTACACCTTC,CASSPGQTNYGYTF
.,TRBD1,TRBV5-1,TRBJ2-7,TGCGCCAGCAGACTAGGGACAGGGAGTTACGAGCAGTACTTC,CASRLGTGSYEQYF
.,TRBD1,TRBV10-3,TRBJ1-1,TGTGCCACGATAGGACAGGGGAACACTGAAGCTTTCTTT,CATIGQGNTEAFF
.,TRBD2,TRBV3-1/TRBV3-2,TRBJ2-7,TGTGCCAGCAGCCAAGGGAGTAGCGGGGGAGCCTACGAGCAGTACTTC,CASSQGSSGGAYEQYF
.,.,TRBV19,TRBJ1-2,TGTGCCAGTAGTATCTCAGGGGATCGAGGTGGCTACACCTTC,CASSISGDRGGYTF